Below are 16 T cell receptor beta chains sequenced from a single sample in a study of blood T cell repertoires in COVID-19. Generated by immunoSEQ multiplex PCR, the TCRdb table keeps only in-frame clones and is missing some. The repertoire includes some 150,000 clones, roughly 84% of them detected once, and about 8% sits in the top ten. Sequenced: peripheral blood. The receptors stem from a woman in her sixties or seventies with acute or convalescent COVID-19.

The V call is TRBV9, the J call TRBJ1-2; 8 bases line up with TRBD1. In germline, CDR1 is SGDLS, CDR2 YYNGEE. This CDR3 is 14 amino acids long. The V and J ends lost 3 bases and 7 bases, in that order; junction bases with no gene match: 8. The CDR3 coding sequence is TGTGCCAGCAGCGCTCAGACAGGGGCTGGTGGCTACACCTTC. Its protein product is CASSAQTGAGGYTF. The whole variable domain, remainder taken from reference TRBV9 and TRBJ1-2, is DSGVTQTPKHLITATGQRVTLRCSPRSGDLSVYWYQQSLDQGLQFLIQYYNGEERAKGNILERFSAQQFPDLHSELNLSSLELGDSALYFCASSAQTGAGGYTFGSGTRLTVV.

This chain uses TRBV5-1 with TRBJ2-3; 8 bases match TRBD2. Unmatched junction bases numbered 9, after V lost 1 base and J lost 5 bases. The CDR3 extends over 16 amino acids. CDR1 and CDR2 (germline): SGHRS, YFSETQ. CDR3 amino acids: CASSLSPGGAIDTQYF. The DNA of the CDR3 is TGCGCCAGCAGCTTGAGTCCCGGGGGGGCCATAGATACGCAGTATTTT.

The rearrangement uses TRBV5-1 and TRBJ2-5, with D perhaps TRBD2 (5 bases). V lost 7 bases to trimming and J lost 0 bases, with 16 bases between them. This CDR3 has 15 amino acids. The germline gives CDR1 SGHRS, CDR2 YFSETQ. CDR3 in DNA: TGCGCCAGCCAAGACGGGGTACCGTACCAAGAGACCCAGTACTTC. This sequence encodes CASQDGVPYQETQYF.

The rearrangement links TRBV7-9 to TRBJ1-3, with a tentative D call TRBD1 (5 bases). Germline CDR1 reads SEHNR; CDR2 reads FQNEAQ (reference sequence). The length of the CDR3 is 17 residues. Trimming removed 0 bases at V and 1 base at J, with 13 bases between. In DNA form, the CDR3 reads TGTGCCAGCAGCTTAGCAGGGAGGGGATCTTCTGGAAACACCATATATTTT. It encodes CASSLAGRGSSGNTIYF.

The V and J genes are TRBV6-5 and TRBJ2-7; possible D gene TRBD2, 5 bases. Germline values: CDR1 MNHEY, CDR2 SVGAGI. This CDR3 has 14 residues. Deletions cut 4 bases from V and 2 bases from J, with 12 bases between. The CDR3 DNA is TGTGCCAGCAGTTCGACTACCGTGACCTACGAGCAGTACTTC. Residues: CASSSTTVTYEQYF.

V is TRBV5-4 and J is TRBJ1-6, with D unresolved. Looked up from germline, CDR1 is SGHNT and CDR2 is YYREEE (reference sequence). Trimming pared 1 base from V and 7 bases from J, leaving 3 bases between. The CDR3 is 12 amino acids. CDR3 nucleotide sequence: TGTGCCAGCAGCTTGTCGAATTCACCCCTCCACTTT. Residues: CASSLSNSPLHF.

The chain recombines TRBV27 with TRBJ1-1; possible D gene TRBD1, 5 bases. The ends were cut back, 7 bases at V and 3 bases at J, with 15 bases in the middle. This CDR3 is built from 14 residues. Per the germline V gene, CDR1 is MNHEY and CDR2 is SMNVEV (reference sequence). In nucleotides, the CDR3 is TGTGCCAGCATGGTTAGCCTCAGGGACACTGAAGCTTTCTTT. Its translation is CASMVSLRDTEAFF.

This clone is a singleton in its sample. V and J are TRBV5-4 and TRBJ2-5, with D possibly TRBD1 on 6 matching bases. Trimming cost V 2 bases and J 5 bases, with 13 bases left between them. Germline V gene lookup returns CDR1 SGHNT and CDR2 YYREEE (reference sequence). This CDR3 is 14 amino acids long. DNA for the CDR3: TGTGCCAGCAGCTTAAGCAGGGGAGCGGAGACCCAGTACTTC. This translates into CASSLSRGAETQYF.

CDR3 nucleotides: TGTGCCAGCAGTCAGCAAGAGACCCAGTACTTC. Its protein product is CASSQQETQYF. V usage is TRBV28 and J usage is TRBJ2-5; D remains unclear. The V and J ends lost 5 bases and 2 bases respectively, with 3 bases between them. There are 11 residues in the CDR3. Germline lookup yields CDR1 MDHEN and CDR2 SYDVKM.

The chain carries TRBV10-3 and TRBJ1-2; 7 bases are shared with TRBD1. Germline V CDR1 and CDR2: ENHRY, SYGVKD. Unmatched junction bases numbered 11, after V lost 5 bases and J lost 2 bases. This CDR3 region has 16 residues. The CDR3 reads CAISQTGQAGNYGYTF. CDR3 DNA: TGTGCCATCAGTCAAACCGGACAGGCGGGAAACTATGGCTACACCTTC.

J is TRBJ2-4 and V is TRBV5-6; D remains ambiguous. Germline V gene data show CDR1 as SGHDT and CDR2 as YYEEEE. Between the trimmed V and J ends, which lost 4 bases and 5 bases, there was a span of 13 bases. The CDR3 consists of 14 residues. CDR3 DNA sequence: TGTGCCAGCAGCCCTCCAGGATTTGAAAACATTCAGTACTTC. It yields the protein CASSPPGFENIQYF. Supplemented by reference TRBV5-6 and TRBJ2-4, the full variable domain reads DAGVTQSPTHLIKTRGQQVTLRCSPKSGHDTVSWYQQALGQGPQFIFQYYEEEERQRGNFPDRFSGHQFPNYSSELNVNALLLGDSALYLCASSPPGFENIQYFGAGTRLSVL.

As DNA, the CDR3 is TGTGCCAGCAGTTTCTCCCTGCCGGGACTAGCGGGGGCCTCCCTCTCCTACAATGAGCAGTTCTTC. It encodes CASSFSLPGLAGASLSYNEQFF. This rearrangement joins TRBV28 to TRBJ2-1; TRBD2 agrees at 14 bases. The CDR3 has 22 residues. J gave up 0 bases and V 3 bases, and 16 bases lay outside the gene matches. CDR1 and CDR2 from the germline V gene are MDHEN and SYDVKM.

In this sample, this clone turned up once. The V and J genes are TRBV5-6 and TRBJ1-2; 8 positions agree with TRBD1. This CDR3 is 13 amino acids long. Germline V gives CDR1 SGHDT, CDR2 YYEEEE. The trim removed 5 bases at V and 4 bases at J, leaving 4 bases unmatched. Here the CDR3 reads CASRRQGSYGYTF. DNA for the CDR3: TGTGCCAGCAGACGACAGGGGAGCTATGGCTACACCTTC.

The V gene is TRBV19, the J gene TRBJ1-1; 8 bases map to TRBD1. The germline V gene encodes CDR1 LNHDA and CDR2 SQIVND (reference sequence). This CDR3 contains 15 residues. The V and J ends lost 3 bases and 5 bases, in that order; junction bases with no gene match: 8. CDR3 in amino acids: CASSISTGGSTEAFF. The CDR3 bases are TGTGCCAGTAGTATCTCTACAGGGGGTTCGACTGAAGCTTTCTTT.

V is TRBV5-6 and J is TRBJ2-2; D may be TRBD1 (6 bases). The CDR3 has 16 residues. The V gene's germline CDR1 is SGHDT and CDR2 YYEEEE. V gave up 2 bases and J gave up 8 bases, with 19 bases separating them. The CDR3 loop reads CASSFKDRIVLGELFF. CDR3 DNA sequence: TGTGCCAGCAGCTTCAAAGACAGGATAGTCCTAGGGGAGCTGTTTTTT.

The table lists this clone with a few counts. The rearrangement links TRBV5-6 to TRBJ1-3, with 8 positions matching TRBD1. The V segment lost 2 bases and the J segment 3 bases; nucleotides outside the gene matches: 7. CDR1 is SGHDT and CDR2 is YYEEEE in the germline V gene. The CDR3 is 16 amino acids. CDR3 sequence reads: CASSFRDRLLGNTIYF. For the CDR3, the DNA is TGTGCCAGCAGCTTTCGGGACAGGTTACTTGGAAACACCATATATTTT.